What follows is one T cell receptor beta chain and its context. The antigen remains undetermined. This entry comes from a study of shared clonotypes between healthy human individuals. Study outcomes and limitations: The donor pool, a small one, limited the genetic and exposure-history diversity represented. In a handful of donors, around 5.5% of naive CD4 clonotypes appeared in common.

Sequencing was performed with immunoSEQ multiplex PCR; in TCRdb, only in-frame clones are kept and a portion is missing. Among some 2,400,000 clones listed, approximately 96% were seen once. Germline trimming cut 2 bases from V and 4 bases from J; bases unmatched to any gene: 8. The CDR3 is 15 residues long. Per the germline V gene, CDR1 is SGHNT and CDR2 is YYREEE (reference sequence). The chain links TRBV5-4 to TRBJ2-5; 7 bases align to TRBD2. The sample consisted of naive CD4+ T cells sorted from blood. As for subset: CD45RA+ positively selected. The receptor comes from a young man in good health. CDR3 sequence reads: CASSFFAGDLETQYF. The CDR3 DNA sequence: TGTGCCAGCAGCTTTTTTGCGGGGGACTTAGAGACCCAGTACTTC.